One and the same sample provided the 26 T cell receptor beta chains below, sequenced in a study of blood T cells in healthy people across ages. Together with a sample-barcoded 5' primer, a J-beta primer mix was included in a second PCR lasting roughly 7 to 11 cycles. TCRdb re-derived calls from the 5' RACE reads in MiXCR, one entry per CDR3 protein. The sample holds 600,000 to 800,000 distinct CDR3 sequences, 52% seen once. Source material: blood. The receptors here all came from a woman aged 80 or over in good health.

The J gene is TRBJ2-3, the V gene TRBV9; D may be TRBD2 (6 bases). Trimming cost V 5 bases and J 5 bases, with 15 bases left between them. The CDR3 sequence is 14 residues long. The germline gives CDR1 SGDLS, CDR2 YYNGEE. For the CDR3, the DNA is TGTGCCAGCAGTGGGACTCCCTTAGGAGATACGCAGTATTTT. This gives the protein CASSGTPLGDTQYF.

Concerning this clonotype: Possible read error: a much larger clone is one base away. The V call is TRBV20-1, the J call TRBJ2-1; 14 bases agree with TRBD2. V shed 6 bases and J 5 bases; nucleotides not matched to a gene: 3. Germline V lookup: CDR1 DFQATT, CDR2 SNEGSKA (reference sequence). This CDR3 comprises 14 residues. In DNA form, the CDR3 reads TGCAGTGCGACGGGACTAGCGGGGGACAATGAGCAGTTCTTC. Amino acids: CSATGLAGDNEQFF.

On this clonotype itself: A much larger clone is a single base away; this may be a read error. The chain carries TRBV12-3 or TRBV12-4 and TRBJ1-5; D may be TRBD1 or TRBD2 (5 bases each). The DNA matches TRBJ2-3 better at its end, which makes the J call doubtful. The CDR3 extends over 16 amino acids. Here the CDR3 DNA reads TGTGCCAGCAGTTTTCCGACGGGGCAGCAAAATCAGCCCCAGTATTTT. The encoded protein is CASSFPTGQQNQPQYF.

The J gene is TRBJ2-7, the V gene TRBV7-9; D unclear. Germline lookup yields CDR1 SEHNR and CDR2 FQNEAQ (reference sequence). This CDR3 has 12 residues. Trimming removed 1 base from V and 6 bases from J, with 7 bases in between. CDR3 sequence (DNA): TGTGCCAGCAGCTTAGAAATAGGCGAGCAGTACTTC. Translated: CASSLEIGEQYF.

V is TRBV4-1 and J is TRBJ2-5, with D perhaps matching TRBD1 (6 bases). CDR3 size: 15 residues. The V gene lost 1 base and the J gene lost 1 base, with 10 bases spanning the gap. Germline lookup yields CDR1 MGHRA and CDR2 YSYEKL. The DNA for the CDR3 is TGCGCCAGCAGCCAAGTAGGACAGACCCAAGAGACCCAGTACTTC. Translating it yields CASSQVGQTQETQYF.

The chain couples TRBV4-2 to TRBJ1-4; unclear D gene. The CDR3 runs 18 residues. Per the germline V gene, CDR1 is LGHNA and CDR2 is YNFKEQ. V was trimmed by 0 bases and J by 2 bases, leaving 16 bases between them. The CDR3 is CASSQDRIGSSTNEKLFF. The CDR3, as DNA: TGTGCCAGCAGCCAAGATCGAATAGGGTCGAGCACTAATGAAAAACTGTTTTTT.

In this sample, this clonotype turned up a few times. This chain uses TRBV12-3 or TRBV12-4 with TRBJ2-1; the D gene is possibly TRBD1 (6 bases). V shed 4 bases and J shed 4 bases, with 8 bases lying between them. This CDR3 spans 13 amino acids. In DNA form, the CDR3 reads TGTGCCAGCAGTTGGACAGATTACAATGAGCAGTTCTTC. It codes for CASSWTDYNEQFF.

This clonotype was seen repeatedly, ten times or more. The V gene is TRBV27, the J gene TRBJ2-1; unclear D gene. Germline lookup yields CDR1 MNHEY and CDR2 SMNVEV (reference sequence). Trimming pared 4 bases from V and 0 bases from J, leaving 13 bases between. The CDR3 runs to 16 residues. The CDR3 here is CASSWGPSSSYNEQFF. The DNA for the CDR3 is TGTGCCAGCAGTTGGGGTCCCTCTAGCTCCTACAATGAGCAGTTCTTC.

The V call is TRBV15, the J call TRBJ2-5; the D call may be TRBD1 or TRBD2 (6 bases each). Per germline, CDR1 LNHNV and CDR2 YYDKDF (reference sequence). The length of the CDR3 is 14 residues. V lost 3 bases and J lost 2, with 10 bases in between. CDR3 bases: TGTGCCACCAGCAGGCGGGACATTCAAGAGACCCAGTACTTC. Translated: CATSRRDIQETQYF.

This clonotype was observed many times. A much larger clone lies one base from this, so it may be a read error. The gene calls are TRBV6-6 and TRBJ2-5, with TRBD2 as a possible D gene (5 bases). The V and J ends lost 6 bases and 11 bases respectively, with 25 bases between them. Germline V gene sequence: CDR1 MNHNY, CDR2 SVGAGI (reference sequence). This CDR3 comprises 15 residues. The CDR3 nucleotides read TGTGCCAGCAGCCGCCTAGGGAGTAGTGTCTATGAGCAGTACTTC. Translation: CASSRLGSSVYEQYF.

V and J are TRBV11-2 and TRBJ2-4, with D unresolved. With the DNA end fitting TRBJ2-5 better, the J assignment may be wrong. CDR1 is SGHAT and CDR2 is FQNNGV in the germline V gene. The CDR3 sequence is 14 residues long. CDR3 in amino acids: CASSFSRRRETQYF. The CDR3 coding sequence is TGTGCCAGCAGCTTTTCTCGGCGGCGGGAGACCCAGTACTTC.

The chain uses TRBV5-1 and TRBJ2-1; 7 nucleotides line up with TRBD1. The DNA end is a closer match to TRBJ2-7, so the J assignment may be wrong. The CDR3 runs to 15 residues. In germline, CDR1 is SGHRS, CDR2 YFSETQ. The CDR3 bases are TGCGCCAGCAGCTTAATGGACAGGATCGGGAATGAGCAGTACTTC. It encodes CASSLMDRIGNEQYF.

This rearrangement joins TRBV7-3 to TRBJ2-1; 10 bases map to TRBD2. There are 16 residues in the CDR3. Per germline, CDR1 SGHTA and CDR2 FQGTGA. The J segment lost 5 bases and the V segment lost 5 bases, leaving 9 bases of the junction unmatched. CDR3 sequence reads: CASSIQAGGLDNEQFF. The CDR3 DNA sequence: TGTGCCAGCAGCATCCAAGCGGGGGGGCTCGACAATGAGCAGTTCTTC.

A note on this clonotype: This could be a read error, since a much larger clone is one nucleotide away. The genes are TRBV12-3 or TRBV12-4 and TRBJ2-7; 10 bases match TRBD2. CDR3 length equals 12 residues. V shed 8 bases and J 7 bases; nucleotides not matched to a gene: 5. The chain's CDR3 is CASGLADNEQYF. For the CDR3, the DNA is TGTGCCAGCGGACTAGCGGACAATGAGCAGTACTTC.

This clonotype came up once. Given a much more abundant clone one base away, this may be a read error. J is TRBJ2-1 and V is TRBV12-3 or TRBV12-4; 7 bases are shared with TRBD1. Trimming at V came to 6 bases and at J to 10 bases, leaving 12 bases not matched to a gene. The CDR3 has 14 residues. CDR3 DNA: TGTGCCAGCAGGAATACAGGGGAAGGCAAGGAGCAGTTCTTC. Its translation is CASRNTGEGKEQFF.

In its sample, this clonotype was seen many times. The rearrangement uses TRBV10-1 and TRBJ2-5; 11 bases agree with TRBD2. The CDR3 runs 16 residues. V trimming: 0 bases; J trimming: 10 bases; junction bases outside the gene matches: 10. Germline V gives CDR1 WNHNN, CDR2 SYGVQD (reference sequence). The CDR3 protein is CASSESRTSGQSVQYF. The CDR3 bases are TGCGCCAGCAGTGAGTCCAGGACTAGCGGGCAAAGTGTCCAGTACTTC.

The V gene is TRBV15, the J gene TRBJ2-4; 10 positions match TRBD1. CDR1 LNHNV and CDR2 YYDKDF come from the germline V gene (reference sequence). J gave up 1 base and V 0 bases, and 0 bases lay outside the gene matches. The CDR3 runs 16 residues. The CDR3 DNA reads as TGTGCCACCAGCAGAGAGGGACAGGGGGCCAAAAACATTCAGTACTTC. Protein product: CATSREGQGAKNIQYF.

This clonotype showed up just once. The rearrangement joins TRBV27 to TRBJ2-3, with 8 positions matching TRBD1. Losses at the gene ends were 0 bases for V and 0 bases for J; bases not matched to a gene: 8. Germline V CDR1 and CDR2: MNHEY, SMNVEV (reference sequence). CDR3 length equals 18 residues. CDR3 in DNA: TGTGCCAGCAGTTTATCCTCCCCGACAGGGGCGAGCACAGATACGCAGTATTTT. This codes for CASSLSSPTGASTDTQYF.

As regards this clonotype: With a much larger clone just one base away, this may be a read error. The genes are TRBV20-1 and TRBJ2-3, with a weak D call TRBD1 (6 bases). Germline-derived CDR1 and CDR2 are DFQATT and SNEGSKA (reference sequence). The CDR3 is made up of 15 amino acids. Trimming removed 2 bases at V and 4 bases at J, with 16 bases between. For the CDR3, the DNA is TGCAGTGCTAGATCACGGGACATGGGCCCAGATACGCAGTATTTT. As protein: CSARSRDMGPDTQYF.

This clonotype was found many times. The chain has TRBV7-3 and TRBJ1-1; a weak D match, TRBD1 (5 bases). Trimming removed 5 bases from V and 1 base from J, with 20 bases in between. CDR1 is SGHTA and CDR2 is FQGTGA in the germline V gene. The CDR3 sequence is 17 residues long. DNA for the CDR3: TGTGCCAGCAGCCCCCGGATGGGGGGGGAAGAGAACACTGAAGCTTTCTTT. Residues: CASSPRMGGEENTEAFF.

The table lists this clonotype with a count of one. This rearrangement joins TRBV6-2 or TRBV6-3 to TRBJ2-1; 8 bases agree with TRBD1. The V and J ends lost 7 bases and 6 bases, in that order; junction bases with no gene match: 8. The CDR3 extends over 14 amino acids. Germline-derived CDR1 and CDR2 are MNHEY and SVGEGT. Here the CDR3 DNA reads TGTGCCAGCAAACGGACAGGGACGGCCAATGAGCAGTTCTTC. It encodes CASKRTGTANEQFF.

The chain carries TRBV15 and TRBJ1-5; D remains unclear. Germline V CDR1 and CDR2: LNHNV, YYDKDF (reference sequence). CDR3 length: 15 amino acids. V lost 1 base, J lost 4 bases, and 11 bases lay in between. The CDR3 sequence: CATSRAPGRNQPQHF. CDR3 in DNA: TGTGCCACCAGCAGAGCCCCCGGGAGGAATCAGCCCCAGCATTTT.

The table lists this clonotype with many counts. The chain uses TRBV7-2 and TRBJ2-3; 13 nucleotides line up with TRBD2. Per the germline V gene, CDR1 is SGHTA and CDR2 is FQGNSA. With 5 bases clipped from V and 3 bases from J, the junction kept 8 bases outside the gene matches. The CDR3 contains 17 residues. CDR3 in DNA: TGTGCCAGCAGCCCGGGACTAGCGGGGATGCGGACAGATACGCAGTATTTT. The encoded protein is CASSPGLAGMRTDTQYF.

The chain carries TRBV7-2 and TRBJ1-1; 7 bases map to TRBD1. With 4 bases clipped from V and 4 bases from J, the junction kept 3 bases outside the gene matches. Germline V gene data show CDR1 as SGHTA and CDR2 as FQGNSA. The CDR3 covers 13 residues. This CDR3 is CASSYRGSTEAFF. CDR3 DNA sequence: TGTGCCAGCAGCTACAGGGGAAGCACTGAAGCTTTCTTT.

The sample holds one count of this clonotype. This rearrangement joins TRBV10-3 to TRBJ2-3; TRBD1 agrees at 7 bases. Trimming removed 6 bases from V and 6 bases from J; junction bases left unmatched: 6. The CDR3 has 13 amino acids. CDR1 and CDR2 (germline): ENHRY, SYGVKD. The CDR3 DNA is TGTGCCATCAGACAGGGGATTGCGGATACGCAGTATTTT. It codes for CAIRQGIADTQYF.

This CDR3 is CATALGTEAFF. CDR3 in DNA: TGTGCCACTGCCTTGGGGACTGAAGCTTTCTTT. This rearrangement joins TRBV12-3 or TRBV12-4 to TRBJ1-1; D gene uncertain. The CDR3 contains 11 residues. Trimming took off 10 bases at V and 5 bases at J, with 11 bases between the two ends.